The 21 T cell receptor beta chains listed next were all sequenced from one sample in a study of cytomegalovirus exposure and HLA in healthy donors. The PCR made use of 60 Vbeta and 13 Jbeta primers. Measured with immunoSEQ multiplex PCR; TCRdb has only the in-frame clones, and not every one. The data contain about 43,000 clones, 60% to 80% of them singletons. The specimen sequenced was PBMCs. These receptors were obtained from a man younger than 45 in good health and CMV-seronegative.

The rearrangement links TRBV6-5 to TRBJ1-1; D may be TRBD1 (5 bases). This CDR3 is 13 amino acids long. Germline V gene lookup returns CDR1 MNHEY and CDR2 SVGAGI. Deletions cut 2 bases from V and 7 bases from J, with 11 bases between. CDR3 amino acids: CASSYGANREAFF. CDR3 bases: TGTGCCAGCAGTTACGGGGCTAATCGTGAAGCTTTCTTT.

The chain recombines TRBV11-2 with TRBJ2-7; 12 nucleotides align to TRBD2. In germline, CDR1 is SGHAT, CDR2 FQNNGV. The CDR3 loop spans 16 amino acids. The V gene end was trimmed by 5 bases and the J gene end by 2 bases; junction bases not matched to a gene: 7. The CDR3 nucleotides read TGTGCCAGCAGCGCTCCTCTAGCGGGAGGGGCCTACGAGCAGTACTTC. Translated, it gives CASSAPLAGGAYEQYF.

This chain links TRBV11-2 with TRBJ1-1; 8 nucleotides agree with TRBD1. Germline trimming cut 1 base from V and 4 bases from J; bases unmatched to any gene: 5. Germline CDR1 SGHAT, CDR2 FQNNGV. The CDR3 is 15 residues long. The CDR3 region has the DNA TGTGCCAGCAGCTTAGTGCGGACAGGGACCACTGAAGCTTTCTTT. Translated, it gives CASSLVRTGTTEAFF.

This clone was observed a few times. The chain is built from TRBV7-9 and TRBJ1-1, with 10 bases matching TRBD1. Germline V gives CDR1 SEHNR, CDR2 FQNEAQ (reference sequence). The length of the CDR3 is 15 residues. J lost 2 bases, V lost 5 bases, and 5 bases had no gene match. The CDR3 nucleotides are TGTGCCAGCAGCACTTTGACAGGGGGCAACACTGAAGCTTTCTTT. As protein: CASSTLTGGNTEAFF.

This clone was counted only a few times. Here the CDR3 DNA reads TGTGCCAGCAGCCAAGATCGCAGGGGGGTCGGAGAGACCCAGTACTTC. It translates to CASSQDRRGVGETQYF. The V and J genes are TRBV4-2 and TRBJ2-5, with D perhaps matching TRBD1 (7 bases). CDR1 is LGHNA and CDR2 is YNFKEQ in the germline V gene. V dropped 0 bases and J dropped 4 bases, with 15 bases sitting between them. The CDR3 runs 16 residues.

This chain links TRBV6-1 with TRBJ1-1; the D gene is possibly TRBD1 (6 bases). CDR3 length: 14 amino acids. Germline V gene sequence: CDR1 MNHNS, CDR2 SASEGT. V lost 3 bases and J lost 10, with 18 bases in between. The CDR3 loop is CASSDKWGRGSAFF. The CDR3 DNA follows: TGTGCCAGCAGTGATAAGTGGGGGCGAGGTTCAGCTTTCTTT.

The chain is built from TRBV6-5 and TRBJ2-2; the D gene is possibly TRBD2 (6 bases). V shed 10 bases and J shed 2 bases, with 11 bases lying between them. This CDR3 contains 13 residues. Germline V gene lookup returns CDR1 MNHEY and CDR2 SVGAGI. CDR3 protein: CAIKAGNTGELFF. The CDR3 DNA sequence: TGTGCCATTAAGGCGGGAAACACCGGGGAGCTGTTTTTT.

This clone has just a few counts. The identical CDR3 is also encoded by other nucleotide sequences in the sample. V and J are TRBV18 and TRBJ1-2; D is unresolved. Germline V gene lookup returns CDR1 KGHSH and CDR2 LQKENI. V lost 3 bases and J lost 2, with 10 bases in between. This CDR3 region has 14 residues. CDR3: CASSPLAVNYGYTF. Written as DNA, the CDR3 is TGTGCCAGCTCACCTCTGGCAGTCAACTATGGCTACACCTTC.

DNA for the CDR3: TGTGCCAGCAGTCCTACTAGCGGGATCTCCTACGAGCAGTACTTC. Translation: CASSPTSGISYEQYF. The chain couples TRBV6-1 to TRBJ2-7; TRBD2 matches at 10 bases. V lost 5 bases to trimming and J lost 0 bases; unmatched junction nucleotides: 4. Germline CDR1 is MNHNS and CDR2 is SASEGT. This CDR3 comprises 15 residues.

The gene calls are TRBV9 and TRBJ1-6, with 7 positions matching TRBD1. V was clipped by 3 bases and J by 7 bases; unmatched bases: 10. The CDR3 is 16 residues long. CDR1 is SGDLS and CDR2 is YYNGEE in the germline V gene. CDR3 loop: CASSGGGQGVNSPLHF. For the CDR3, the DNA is TGTGCCAGCAGCGGAGGGGGGCAGGGGGTAAATTCACCCCTCCACTTT. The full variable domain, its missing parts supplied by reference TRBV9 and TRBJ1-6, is DSGVTQTPKHLITATGQRVTLRCSPRSGDLSVYWYQQSLDQGLQFLIQYYNGEERAKGNILERFSAQQFPDLHSELNLSSLELGDSALYFCASSGGGQGVNSPLHFGNGTRLTVT.

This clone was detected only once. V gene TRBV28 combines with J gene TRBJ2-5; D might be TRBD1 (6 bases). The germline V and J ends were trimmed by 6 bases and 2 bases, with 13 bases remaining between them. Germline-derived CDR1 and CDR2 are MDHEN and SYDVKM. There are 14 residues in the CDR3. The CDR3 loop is CASRASRGQETQYF. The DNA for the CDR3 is TGTGCCAGCAGGGCTTCCAGGGGTCAAGAGACCCAGTACTTC.

DNA for the CDR3: TGTGCCAGCAGCCAAGTCCTAGCGGGAAACTACGAGCAGTACTTC. It is translated as CASSQVLAGNYEQYF. The chain links TRBV4-2 to TRBJ2-7; 9 bases line up with TRBD2. The CDR3 has 15 residues. CDR1 and CDR2 from the germline V gene are LGHNA and YNFKEQ. The trim removed 1 base at V and 3 bases at J, leaving 4 bases unmatched.

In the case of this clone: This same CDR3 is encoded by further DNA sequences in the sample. The CDR3 region has the DNA TGCAGCGTTGGACCAGGGTGGGGAATGAACACTGAAGCTTTCTTT. Its protein is CSVGPGWGMNTEAFF. This sequence joins TRBV29-1 and TRBJ1-1, with TRBD1 as a possible D gene (5 bases). The germline CDR1 and CDR2 sequences are SQVTM and ANQGSEA. V dropped 4 bases and J dropped 0 bases, with 15 bases sitting between them. This CDR3 comprises 15 residues.

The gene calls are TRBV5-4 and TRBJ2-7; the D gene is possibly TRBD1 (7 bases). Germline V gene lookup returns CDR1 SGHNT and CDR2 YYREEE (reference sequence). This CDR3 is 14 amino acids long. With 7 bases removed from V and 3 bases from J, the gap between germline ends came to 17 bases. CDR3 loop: CASSRQGGVYEQYF. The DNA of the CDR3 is TGTGCCAGCTCCCGACAGGGAGGTGTCTACGAGCAGTACTTC.

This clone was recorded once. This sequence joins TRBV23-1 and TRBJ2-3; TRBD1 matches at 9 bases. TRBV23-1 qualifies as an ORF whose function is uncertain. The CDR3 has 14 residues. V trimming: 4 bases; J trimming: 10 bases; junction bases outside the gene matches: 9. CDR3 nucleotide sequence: TGCGCCAGCAGTCGGTCCGGACAGGGGCTGCCGCAGTATTTT. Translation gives CASSRSGQGLPQYF.

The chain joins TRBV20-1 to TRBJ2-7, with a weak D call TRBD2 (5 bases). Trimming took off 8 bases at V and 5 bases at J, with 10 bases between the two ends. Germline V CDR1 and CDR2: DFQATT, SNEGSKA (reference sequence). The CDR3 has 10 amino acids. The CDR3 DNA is TGCAGTCCTGGGGAGAACGAGCAGTACTTC. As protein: CSPGENEQYF.

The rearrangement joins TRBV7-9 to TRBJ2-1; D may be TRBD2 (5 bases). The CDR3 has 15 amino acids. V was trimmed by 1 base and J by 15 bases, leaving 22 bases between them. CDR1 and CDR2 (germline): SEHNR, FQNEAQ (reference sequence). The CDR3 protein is CASSLVRISVSHWFF. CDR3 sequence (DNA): TGTGCCAGCAGCTTAGTACGTATTAGCGTATCACATTGGTTCTTC. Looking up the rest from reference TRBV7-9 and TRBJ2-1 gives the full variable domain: DTGVSQNPRHKITKRGQNVTFRCDPISEHNRLYWYRQTLGQGPEFLTYFQNEAQLEKSRLLSDRFSAERPKGSFSTLEIQRTEQGDSAMYLCASSLVRISVSHWFFGPGTRLTVL.

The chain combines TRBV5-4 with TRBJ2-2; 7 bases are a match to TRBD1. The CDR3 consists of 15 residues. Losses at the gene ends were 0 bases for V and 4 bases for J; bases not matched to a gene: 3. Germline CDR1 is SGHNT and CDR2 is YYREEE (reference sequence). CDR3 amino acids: CASSLGRGRTGELFF. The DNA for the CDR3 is TGTGCCAGCAGCTTGGGTAGGGGGCGCACCGGGGAGCTGTTTTTT.

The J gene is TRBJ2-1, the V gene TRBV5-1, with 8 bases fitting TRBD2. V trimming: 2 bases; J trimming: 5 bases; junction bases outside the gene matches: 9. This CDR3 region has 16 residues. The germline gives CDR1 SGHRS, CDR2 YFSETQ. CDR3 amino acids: CASSFRAGASDNEQFF. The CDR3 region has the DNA TGCGCCAGCAGCTTCCGAGCGGGAGCCAGCGACAATGAGCAGTTCTTC.

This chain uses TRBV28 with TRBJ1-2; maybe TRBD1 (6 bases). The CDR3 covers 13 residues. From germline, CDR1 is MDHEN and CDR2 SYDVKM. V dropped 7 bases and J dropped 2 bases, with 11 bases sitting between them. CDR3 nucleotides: TGTGCCAGCAAGGTCAGGGGCAACTATGGCTACACCTTC. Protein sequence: CASKVRGNYGYTF.

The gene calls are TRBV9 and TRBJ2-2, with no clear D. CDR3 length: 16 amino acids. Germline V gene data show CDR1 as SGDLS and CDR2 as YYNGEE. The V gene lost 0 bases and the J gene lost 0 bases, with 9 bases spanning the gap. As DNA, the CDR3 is TGTGCCAGCAGCGTAGGGTACAGCTCGAACACCGGGGAGCTGTTTTTT. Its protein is CASSVGYSSNTGELFF.